These 13 T cell receptor beta chains came from one sample sequenced in a study of blood T cell repertoires in COVID-19. This table comes from immunoSEQ multiplex PCR, and its TCRdb copy is limited to in-frame clones, with some not included. The profile shows around 150,000 clones, 85% to 90% of them singletons. The sequencing input was peripheral blood. These receptors were collected from a man aged 50 to 59 with active or convalescent COVID-19.

J is TRBJ1-1 and V is TRBV3-1 (or the pseudogene TRBV3-2); possibly TRBD1 for D (5 bases). The length of the CDR3 is 12 residues. Deletions cut 4 bases from V and 10 bases from J, with 13 bases between. Germline V gene data show CDR1 as LGHDT and CDR2 as YNNKEL (reference sequence). As DNA, the CDR3 is TGTGCCAGCAGCCCAACGGGGGACTCAGCTTTCTTT. This encodes CASSPTGDSAFF.

This chain links TRBV4-2 with TRBJ2-6, with D possibly matching TRBD2 (5 bases). Per germline, CDR1 LGHNA and CDR2 YNFKEQ. V was trimmed by 0 bases and J by 0 bases, leaving 12 bases between them. The CDR3 length is 18 residues. CDR3 bases: TGTGCCAGCAGCCAAGAGGCGAGCGGCAGCTCTGGGGCCAACGTCCTGACTTTC. The encoded protein is CASSQEASGSSGANVLTF.

The CDR3 region is CASGSLGTGDQPQHF. CDR3 sequence (DNA): TGTGCCAGCGGGTCTCTTGGGACAGGGGACCAGCCCCAGCATTTT. This chain links TRBV6-5 with TRBJ1-5; 10 bases align to TRBD1. The CDR3 length is 15 residues. V was clipped by 8 bases and J by 7 bases; unmatched bases: 11. Germline CDR1 and CDR2: MNHEY and SVGAGI.

The gene calls are TRBV24-1 and TRBJ2-1; tentative D call: TRBD2 (6 bases). The CDR3 has 15 residues. Trimming cost V 8 bases and J 6 bases, with 19 bases left between them. Germline V CDR1 and CDR2: KGHDR, SFDVKD. The CDR3 nucleotides are TGTGCCACCACCGCGGGAAGCGGAGGGGTCAATGAGCAGTTCTTC. Protein sequence: CATTAGSGGVNEQFF.

The chain combines TRBV7-9 with TRBJ1-2, with TRBD1 identical over 11 bases. Germline CDR1 and CDR2: SEHNR and FQNEAQ (reference sequence). V was pared by 0 bases and J by 4 bases, with 4 bases of the junction left unmatched. CDR3 length equals 16 residues. CDR3 sequence: CASSLAGQGAGYGYTF. The CDR3 nucleotides read TGTGCCAGCAGCTTAGCTGGACAGGGGGCCGGCTATGGCTACACCTTC.

This sequence joins TRBV7-3 and TRBJ2-7; TRBD1 matches 9 bases. Trimming cost V 5 bases and J 0 bases; bases outside gene matches: 20. Germline V CDR1 and CDR2: SGHTA, FQGTGA. CDR3 length: 20 residues. The CDR3 region is CASSHYEGQGVLLASYEQYF. CDR3 DNA sequence: TGTGCCAGCAGCCATTACGAGGGACAGGGTGTACTCCTAGCCTCCTACGAGCAGTACTTC.

The chain carries TRBV6-5 and TRBJ1-2; 7 bases align to TRBD1. Germline V lookup: CDR1 MNHEY, CDR2 SVGAGI. This CDR3 has 13 amino acids. J was trimmed by 4 bases and V by 7 bases; bases with no gene match: 6. In DNA form, the CDR3 reads TGTGCCAGCACCTACAGGGGTTCCTATGGCTACACCTTC. Protein product: CASTYRGSYGYTF.

This sequence joins TRBV25-1 and TRBJ1-2; 8 bases are shared with TRBD1. The ends lost 4 bases at V and 5 bases at J; junction bases unmatched: 12. Germline loops: CDR1 MGHDK, CDR2 SYGVNS. The CDR3 sequence is 16 residues long. The CDR3 DNA sequence: TGTGCCAGCAGTGGCGACCGGGACAGGAGAGGATATGGCTACACCTTC. Translating gives CASSGDRDRRGYGYTF.

The table lists this clone with a count of one. CDR3 sequence (DNA): TGTGCCACCAGCAGGACAGGGGGCAAGTCCTACGAGCAGTACTTC. Translated: CATSRTGGKSYEQYF. This rearrangement joins TRBV24-1 to TRBJ2-7; the match to TRBD1 covers 11 bases. The length of the CDR3 is 15 residues. The germline CDR1 and CDR2 sequences are KGHDR and SFDVKD. Losses at the gene ends were 7 bases for V and 1 base for J; bases not matched to a gene: 5.

V and J are TRBV27 and TRBJ1-2, with TRBD1 matching 8 bases. In germline, CDR1 is MNHEY, CDR2 SMNVEV (reference sequence). Trimming cost V 8 bases and J 7 bases; bases outside gene matches: 6. This CDR3 has 12 residues. The CDR3 nucleotides read TGTGCCAGCTCCGGACAGGGCATTGGCTACACCTTC. Encoded protein: CASSGQGIGYTF.

The chain is built from TRBV3-1 (or the pseudogene TRBV3-2) and TRBJ2-5; D uncertain. From germline, CDR1 is LGHDT and CDR2 YNNKEL (reference sequence). Trimming took off 0 bases at V and 7 bases at J, with 15 bases between the two ends. There are 15 residues in the CDR3. CDR3 nucleotides: TGTGCCAGCAGCCAAGACACGGGTGGCCTTGGGACCCAGTACTTC. Encoded protein: CASSQDTGGLGTQYF.

The chain is built from TRBV11-2 and TRBJ2-7, with 7 positions matching TRBD2. V lost 8 bases, J lost 0 bases, and 4 bases stayed unmatched. CDR3 length equals 13 residues. Germline CDR1 is SGHAT and CDR2 is FQNNGV. CDR3 nucleotides: TGTGCCAGCTCAGCGGGGCCCTCCTACGAGCAGTACTTC. Translating it yields CASSAGPSYEQYF.

The chain joins TRBV28 to TRBJ2-2, with a possible D match to TRBD2 (5 bases). The V end lost 7 bases, the J end lost 0 bases, and 15 bases lay between the germline ends. This CDR3 is 16 amino acids long. Germline V gene lookup returns CDR1 MDHEN and CDR2 SYDVKM. CDR3 sequence reads: CASTPNGLANTGELFF. The DNA for the CDR3 is TGTGCCAGCACCCCGAACGGACTCGCGAACACCGGGGAGCTGTTTTTT.